This T cell receptor (beta chain) was profiled in a study of cytomegalovirus exposure and HLA in healthy donors. The V gene end was trimmed by 3 bases and the J gene end by 11 bases; junction bases not matched to a gene: 12. CDR3 size: 14 residues. Looked up from germline, CDR1 is WSHSY and CDR2 is SAAADI. This clone showed up just a few times. A multiplex PCR was run with 60 Vbeta primers and 13 Jbeta primers. The protocol was immunoSEQ multiplex PCR, while the TCRdb copy is restricted to in-frame clones and leaves out a portion. The data contain about 55,000 clones, approximately 71% of them seen just once; the ten biggest clones take up about 32%.

This clonotype was obtained from a man between 35 and 55 years old in good health and CMV-seropositive. Sample: PBMCs. This chain joins TRBV10-2 and TRBJ1-1, with 7 nucleotides matching TRBD1. The CDR3 nucleotides are TGCGCCAGCAGTGATGAGGTCAAGGGGGCGGGGGCTTTCTTT. It translates to CASSDEVKGAGAFF.